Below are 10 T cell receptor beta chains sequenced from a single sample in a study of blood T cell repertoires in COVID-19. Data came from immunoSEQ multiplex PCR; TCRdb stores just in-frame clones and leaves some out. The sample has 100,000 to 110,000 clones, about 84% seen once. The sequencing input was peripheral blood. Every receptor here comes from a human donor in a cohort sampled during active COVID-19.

CDR3 residues: CASSSRQDYGYTF. CDR3 bases: TGTGCCAGCAGTTCGAGACAGGACTATGGCTACACCTTC. The rearrangement uses TRBV12-3 or TRBV12-4 and TRBJ1-2; D is possibly TRBD1 (6 bases). Trimming took 4 bases from V and 3 from J, leaving 9 bases between them. The CDR3 totals 13 residues.

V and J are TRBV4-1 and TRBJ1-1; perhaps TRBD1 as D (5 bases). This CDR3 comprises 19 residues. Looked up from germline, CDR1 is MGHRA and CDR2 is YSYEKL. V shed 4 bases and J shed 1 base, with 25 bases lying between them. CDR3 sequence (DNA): TGCGCCAGCAGCCCGCTGGGAGGCTCCGGGGACGTTACGAACACTGAAGCTTTCTTT. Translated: CASSPLGGSGDVTNTEAFF.

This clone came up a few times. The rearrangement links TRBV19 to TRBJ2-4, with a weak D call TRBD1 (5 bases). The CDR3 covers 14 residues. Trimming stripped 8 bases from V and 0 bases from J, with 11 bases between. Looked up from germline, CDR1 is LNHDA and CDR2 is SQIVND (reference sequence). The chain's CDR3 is CASVTRVAKNIQYF. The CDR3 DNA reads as TGTGCCAGTGTAACCAGGGTAGCCAAAAACATTCAGTACTTC.

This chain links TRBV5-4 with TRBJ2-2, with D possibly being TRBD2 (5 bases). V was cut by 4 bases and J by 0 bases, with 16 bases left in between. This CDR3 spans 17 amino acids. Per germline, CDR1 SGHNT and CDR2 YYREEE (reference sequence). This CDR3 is CASSPQPRLTNTGELFF. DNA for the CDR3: TGTGCCAGCAGCCCTCAACCACGACTAACGAACACCGGGGAGCTGTTTTTT.

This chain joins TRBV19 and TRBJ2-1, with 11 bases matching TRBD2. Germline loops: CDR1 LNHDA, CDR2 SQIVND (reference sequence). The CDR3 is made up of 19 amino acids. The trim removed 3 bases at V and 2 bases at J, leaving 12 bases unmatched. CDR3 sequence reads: CASSIPQSLAGGTYNEQFF. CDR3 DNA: TGTGCCAGTAGTATTCCCCAGAGCCTAGCGGGAGGTACCTACAATGAGCAGTTCTTC.

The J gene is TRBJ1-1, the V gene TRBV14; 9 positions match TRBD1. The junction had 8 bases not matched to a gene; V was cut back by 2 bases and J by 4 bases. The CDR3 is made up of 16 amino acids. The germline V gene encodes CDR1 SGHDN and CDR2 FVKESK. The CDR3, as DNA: TGTGCCAGCAGCCAACTTCCGGGACAGGGAGGCACTGAAGCTTTCTTT. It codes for CASSQLPGQGGTEAFF.

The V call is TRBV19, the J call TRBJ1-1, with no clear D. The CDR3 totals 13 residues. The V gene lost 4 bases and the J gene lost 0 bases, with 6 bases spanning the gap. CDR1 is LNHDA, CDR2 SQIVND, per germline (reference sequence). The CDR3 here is CASSRQVNTEAFF. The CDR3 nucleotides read TGTGCCAGTAGTAGACAAGTGAACACTGAAGCTTTCTTT.

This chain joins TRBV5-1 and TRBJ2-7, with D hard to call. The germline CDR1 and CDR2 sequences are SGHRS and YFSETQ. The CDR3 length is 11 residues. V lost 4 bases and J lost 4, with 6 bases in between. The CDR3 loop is CASSLNYEQYF. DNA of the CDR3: TGCGCCAGCAGCCTTAATTACGAGCAGTACTTC. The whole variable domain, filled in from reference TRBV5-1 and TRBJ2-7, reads KAGVTQTPRYLIKTRGQQVTLSCSPISGHRSVSWYQQTPGQGLQFLFEYFSETQRNKGNFPGRFSGRQFSNSRSEMNVSTLELGDSALYLCASSLNYEQYFGPGTRLTVT.

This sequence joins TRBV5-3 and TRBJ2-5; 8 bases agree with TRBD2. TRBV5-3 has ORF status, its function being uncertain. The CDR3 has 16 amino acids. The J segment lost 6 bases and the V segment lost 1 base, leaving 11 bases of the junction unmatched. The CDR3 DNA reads TGTGCCAGAAGCTTGTGGGGTTTAGCGGGGAGACAGACCCAGTACTTC. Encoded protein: CARSLWGLAGRQTQYF.

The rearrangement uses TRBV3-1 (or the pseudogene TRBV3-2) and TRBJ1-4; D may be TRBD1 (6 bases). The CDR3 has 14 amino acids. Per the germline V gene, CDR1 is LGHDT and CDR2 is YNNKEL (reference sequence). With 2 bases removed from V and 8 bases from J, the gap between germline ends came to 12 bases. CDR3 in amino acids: CASSQLLQGEKLFF. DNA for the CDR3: TGTGCCAGCAGCCAATTACTTCAGGGGGAAAAACTGTTTTTT.